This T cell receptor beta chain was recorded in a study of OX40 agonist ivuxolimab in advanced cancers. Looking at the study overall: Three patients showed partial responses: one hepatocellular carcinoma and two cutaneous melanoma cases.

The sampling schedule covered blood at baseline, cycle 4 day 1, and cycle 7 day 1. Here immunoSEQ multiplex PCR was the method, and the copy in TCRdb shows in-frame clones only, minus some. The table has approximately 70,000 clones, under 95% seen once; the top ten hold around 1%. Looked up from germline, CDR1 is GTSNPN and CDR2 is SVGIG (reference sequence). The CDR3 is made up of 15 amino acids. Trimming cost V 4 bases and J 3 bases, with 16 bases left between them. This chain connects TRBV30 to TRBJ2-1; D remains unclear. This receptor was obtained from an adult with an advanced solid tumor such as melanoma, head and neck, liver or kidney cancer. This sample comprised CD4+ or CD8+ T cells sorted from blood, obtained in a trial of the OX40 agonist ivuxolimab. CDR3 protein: CAWKAPQLDYNEQFF. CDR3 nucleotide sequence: TGTGCCTGGAAAGCCCCGCAACTGGACTACAATGAGCAGTTCTTC.